This T cell receptor (beta chain) was captured in a study of vaccination effects on CD4 cells after COVID-19. TCRdb's table, derived via immunoSEQ multiplex PCR, lists solely in-frame clones and lacks some. Altogether approximately 68,000 clones are present, around 79% being singletons, with the ten largest covering roughly a tenth. Expansion with viral peptide pools was applied to antigen-specific CD4+ T cells by the ViraFEST assay prior to sequencing. Culturing for about ten days preceded CD4+ T cell isolation. People in the vaccine group had not been infected with SARS-CoV-2 before, and their nucleocapsid antibodies were negative. Cultivation was performed at two million PBMC per well with roughly 9.2 IU/ml IL-2 and 7.5 to 10 ug/ml peptides added. The CDR3 runs 17 residues. V shed 3 bases, J shed 5 bases, and the junction held 11 bases outside the gene matches. The germline gives CDR1 LNHNV, CDR2 YYDKDF (reference sequence).

As regards this clone: The target antigen is unknown.

The sequence came from a human donor who received a COVID-19 vaccine. This chain connects TRBV15 to TRBJ2-7; TRBD2 agrees at 12 bases. This specimen was CD4+ T cells from PBMCs cultured with SARS-CoV-2 spike peptides, taken before COVID-19 vaccination. The CDR3 loop reads CATSSSVRTSGAHEQYV. CDR3 nucleotides: TGTGCCACCAGCAGTTCAGTGAGGACTAGCGGGGCCCACGAGCAGTACGTC.